This TCR beta chain came from a study of human T cells and chemical hapten exposure. Whole-study context: Patients got weekly scalp diphenylcyclopropenone doses over the roughly 24-week study.

Findings and limits, study-wide: Once DPC sensitization occurred, TCRs above 1 in 1000 frequency showed no change.

In the library, unique molecular identifiers were attached to individual cDNA molecules. A single record per CDR3 protein comes from TCRdb applying MiXCR to the RACE reads. The top ten hold 1% to 1.5% of the sample, which has some 38,000 distinct CDR3 sequences, about 7.4% seen once. Time point indicated: pre-sensitization, week 0. The treatment was: therapeutic diphenylcyclopropenone sensitization with weekly scalp DPC. At patch-test visits, sampling came before the patch test. With respect to this clonotype: Its matching antigen is unknown.

The TCR was taken from a woman aged 45-65 years with alopecia areata. Some clones in this sample may be carry-over from other donors' samples. Sequenced material: whole blood, taken in connection with sensitization to the hapten diphenylcyclopropenone (DPC).

The CDR3 sequence: CASSQVRGDEQFF. CDR3 sequence (DNA): TGTGCCAGCAGCCAAGTGAGGGGGGATGAGCAGTTCTTC. The genes are TRBV14 and TRBJ2-1; possibly TRBD1 or TRBD2 for D (6 bases each). Between the trimmed V and J ends, which lost 1 base and 8 bases, there was a span of 9 bases. The CDR3 consists of 13 residues. The germline V gene encodes CDR1 SGHDN and CDR2 FVKESK.